These T cell receptor beta chains were read from a single sample in a study of post-analysis software for immune sequencing data. TCRdb ran MiXCR on the PCR reads and lists one entry per CDR3 protein. The repertoire has roughly 800,000 distinct CDR3 sequences, 30% of them found once; the top ten carry under 0.7%. The sequenced sample was blood. The source of these receptors is a girl between 10 and 17 years old with multiple sclerosis. The CDR3 runs from the conserved cysteine through the conserved F or W. Fields, in order: clone size, V gene, J gene, D gene, CDR3 protein, CDR3 DNA. A D gene is named only where the DNA matches it firmly. Clone size is given for some rows only: seen once, a few or many times, or a class if the clone is expanded.

-	TRBV2	TRBJ2-1	TRBD1	CAGNAGGYNEQFF	TGTGCCGGGAACGCAGGGGGCTACAATGAGCAGTTCTTC
few	TRBV29-1	TRBJ2-1	-	CSVEGGRGSSYNEQFF	TGCAGCGTTGAAGGCGGGCGGGGAAGCTCCTACAATGAGCAGTTCTTC
-	TRBV6-1	TRBJ2-1	TRBD2	CASSTSGSWAEQFF	TGTGCCAGCAGCACTAGCGGGAGTTGGGCTGAGCAGTTCTTC
-	TRBV28	TRBJ2-5	TRBD2	CASSLTSGDQETQYF	TGTGCCAGCAGTTTGACTAGCGGGGACCAAGAGACCCAGTACTTC
-	TRBV20-1	TRBJ1-2	TRBD1	CSPSQGAAGYTF	TGCAGTCCTTCACAGGGGGCGGCGGGCTACACCTTC
few	TRBV12-3/TRBV12-4	TRBJ1-5	TRBD1	CASSLRQGVQPQHF	TGTGCCAGCAGTCTCCGACAGGGGGTTCAGCCCCAGCATTTT
-	TRBV6-5	TRBJ2-7	TRBD2	CASSYSRLAEGEQYF	TGTGCCAGCAGTTACTCCAGACTAGCGGAGGGGGAGCAGTACTTC
-	TRBV27	TRBJ2-3	-	CASSLHYGTDTQYF	TGTGCCAGCAGTTTACACTATGGCACAGATACGCAGTATTTT
-	TRBV20-1	TRBJ2-3	-	CSANRVVTDTQYF	TGCAGTGCTAATAGAGTAGTGACAGATACGCAGTATTTT
-	TRBV7-2	TRBJ2-1	-	CASSPWGASEQFF	TGTGCCAGCAGCCCCTGGGGCGCATCTGAGCAGTTCTTC
few	TRBV9	TRBJ2-7	TRBD1	CASSVEGTANYEQYF	TGTGCCAGCAGCGTAGAGGGGACAGCGAACTACGAGCAGTACTTC
-	TRBV5-1	TRBJ2-5	-	CASRVPERAWQETQYF	TGCGCCAGCAGGGTTCCTGAGAGGGCTTGGCAAGAGACCCAGTACTTC
-	TRBV29-1	TRBJ2-6	-	CSVEANVLTF	TGCAGCGTTGAGGCCAACGTCCTGACTTTC
few	TRBV14	TRBJ1-2	-	CASSQDWRVRYGYTF	TGTGCCAGCAGCCAAGACTGGAGGGTTCGGTATGGCTACACCTTC
-	TRBV12-3/TRBV12-4	TRBJ1-2	-	CASSYGTDVFNYDYTF	TGTGCCAGCAGTTACGGGACCGACGTCTTTAACTATGACTACACCTTC
-	TRBV19	TRBJ1-2	TRBD1	CASSIAPGQGRRYTF	TGTGCCAGTAGTATAGCTCCTGGACAGGGGAGACGCTACACCTTC
few	TRBV20-1	TRBJ2-1	-	CSARDRGGLWQFF	TGCAGTGCTAGAGATCGTGGCGGCCTGTGGCAGTTCTTC
-	TRBV28	TRBJ2-7	TRBD2	CASSFIGTSGYEQYF	TGTGCCAGCAGTTTTATCGGGACTAGCGGATACGAGCAGTACTTC
few	TRBV4-1	TRBJ2-7	-	CASSHTGQNQYF	TGCGCCAGCAGCCACACAGGACAGAATCAGTACTTC
few	TRBV2	TRBJ2-1	TRBD2	CAADGLVLRNEQFF	TGTGCCGCGGATGGACTAGTGCTTCGCAATGAGCAGTTCTTC
-	TRBV29-1	TRBJ1-2	-	CSVTRTNYGYTF	TGCAGCGTCACAAGGACTAACTATGGCTACACCTTC